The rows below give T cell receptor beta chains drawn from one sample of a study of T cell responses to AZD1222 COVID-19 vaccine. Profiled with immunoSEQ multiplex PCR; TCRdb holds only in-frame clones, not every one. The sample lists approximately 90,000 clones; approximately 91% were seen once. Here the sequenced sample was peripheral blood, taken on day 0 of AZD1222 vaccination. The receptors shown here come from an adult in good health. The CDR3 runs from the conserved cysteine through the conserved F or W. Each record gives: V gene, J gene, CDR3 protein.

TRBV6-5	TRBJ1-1	CASSRNTEAFF
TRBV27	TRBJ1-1	CASSLGQVTEAFF
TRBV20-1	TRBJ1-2	CSAQGYGYTF
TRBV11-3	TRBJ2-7	CASSLRSGPYEQYF
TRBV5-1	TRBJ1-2	CASSLGSGSLYGYTF
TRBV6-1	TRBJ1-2	CASSEGMSGIYGYTF
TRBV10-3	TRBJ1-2	CAPLTDLTGLYGYTF
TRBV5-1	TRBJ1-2	CASSLATRQGKGYTF
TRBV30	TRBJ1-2	CAWSFEEGYTF
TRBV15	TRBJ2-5	CATSGRQWGKETQYF
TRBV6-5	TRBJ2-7	CASSISGTGYEQYF
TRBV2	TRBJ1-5	CASIRDAGGNQPQHF
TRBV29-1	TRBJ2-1	CSVDRAGSYNEQFF
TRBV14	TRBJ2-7	CASSQDLRTRAYEQYF
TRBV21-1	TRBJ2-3	CASSQRYPGTSGLLQYF
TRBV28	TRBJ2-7	CASSRTGQSSYEQYF
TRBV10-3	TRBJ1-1	CAIKPQTNTEAFF
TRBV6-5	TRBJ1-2	CASSQPSKSYGYTF
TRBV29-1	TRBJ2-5	CSVEDGTGAWAQETQYF
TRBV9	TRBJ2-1	CASSVSGDSYNEQFF
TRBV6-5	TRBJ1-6	CASSYRGNSPLHF
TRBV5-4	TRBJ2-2	CASSLMTSGRGRTGELFF
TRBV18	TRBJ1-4	CASSPRPGAGTNEKLFF
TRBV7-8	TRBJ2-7	CASSLGSSGSYEQYF
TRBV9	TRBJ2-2	CASSVVQGASLDTGELFF
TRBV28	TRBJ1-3	CASSLWTVRNTIYF
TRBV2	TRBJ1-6	CASSFGAGSPLHF
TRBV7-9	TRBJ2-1	CASSPAFDEQFF
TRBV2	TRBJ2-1	CASSELTGWNNEQFF
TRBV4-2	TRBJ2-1	CASSQLAGVTYNEQFF
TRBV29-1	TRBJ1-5	CSAGTDGGQPQHF
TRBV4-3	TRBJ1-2	CASSQVDRGSYGYTF
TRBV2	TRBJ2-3	CASSGTSGSTDTQYF
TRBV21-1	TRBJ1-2	CASSKGARDYGYTF
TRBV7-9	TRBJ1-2	CASSLKGTGGNGYTF
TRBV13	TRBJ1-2	CASSPRTSYGYTF
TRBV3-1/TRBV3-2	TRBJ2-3	CASRLAGVGTDTQYF
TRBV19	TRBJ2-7	CASAPRSRQGEQYF
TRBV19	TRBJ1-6	CASSSSTRSNSPLHF
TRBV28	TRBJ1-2	CASSLKGYGYTF